The 25 T cell receptor beta chains given below trace back to one sample, sequenced in a study of T cell responses to AZD1222 COVID-19 vaccine. Here immunoSEQ multiplex PCR was the method, and the copy in TCRdb shows in-frame clones only, minus some. The table lists around 120,000 clones, about 90% of them singletons, with roughly 9.8% in the top ten. The sequences come from peripheral blood, collected on day 0 of AZD1222 vaccination. These receptor sequences come from an adult in good health.

The V and J genes are TRBV6-5 and TRBJ2-3; 9 bases fit TRBD2. Germline V lookup: CDR1 MNHEY, CDR2 SVGAGI. V gave up 6 bases and J gave up 7 bases; unmatched junction bases: 8. The CDR3 covers 14 residues. This chain's CDR3 is CASRPGLASNTQYF. In nucleotides, the CDR3 is TGTGCCAGCAGGCCGGGACTAGCTTCAAATACGCAGTATTTT.

This clone was seen a single time. The chain carries TRBV12-5 and TRBJ2-1, with 11 nucleotides matching TRBD2. The CDR3 is made up of 16 amino acids. Looked up from germline, CDR1 is LGHNT and CDR2 is FRNRAP. V lost 6 bases to trimming and J lost 4 bases; unmatched junction nucleotides: 8. The CDR3 loop is CASGRPGTSGYNEQFF. Written as DNA, the CDR3 is TGTGCTAGTGGCCGCCCCGGGACTAGCGGTTACAATGAGCAGTTCTTC. Drawing the rest from reference TRBV12-5 and TRBJ2-1, the complete variable domain is DARVTQTPRHKVTEMGQEVTMRCQPILGHNTVFWYRQTMMQGLELLAYFRNRAPLDDSGMPKDRFSAEMPDATLATLKIQPSEPRDSAVYFCASGRPGTSGYNEQFFGPGTRLTVL.

The chain employs TRBV5-6 and TRBJ1-1; the D is unclear. This CDR3 comprises 11 residues. Trimming stripped 6 bases from V and 0 bases from J, with 3 bases between. Germline V gene data show CDR1 as SGHDT and CDR2 as YYEEEE. DNA of the CDR3: TGTGCCAGCAACCTGAACACTGAAGCTTTCTTT. Translation gives CASNLNTEAFF.

This clone was seen a single time. The chain employs TRBV2 and TRBJ1-5; 8 bases map to TRBD1. The germline V gene encodes CDR1 SNHLY and CDR2 FYNNEI. V lost 4 bases, J lost 3 bases, and 5 bases stayed unmatched. This CDR3 region has 15 residues. This CDR3 is CASSGTGGLNQPQHF. The CDR3 nucleotides read TGTGCCAGCAGTGGTACAGGGGGACTCAATCAGCCCCAGCATTTT.

This chain joins TRBV5-1 and TRBJ2-5, with D uncertain. The V end lost 4 bases, the J end lost 6 bases, and 19 bases lay between the germline ends. In germline, CDR1 is SGHRS, CDR2 YFSETQ. The CDR3 contains 15 residues. The CDR3 DNA reads as TGCGCCAGCAGCCCCCGTTTGGTTTTGCGGCAGACCCAGTACTTC. This translates into CASSPRLVLRQTQYF.

A few counts support this clone. The chain carries TRBV18 and TRBJ2-3; weak D call: TRBD1 (5 bases). The CDR3 has 16 residues. Germline CDR1 KGHSH, CDR2 LQKENI. V was clipped by 3 bases and J by 4 bases, with 17 bases between them. For the CDR3, the DNA is TGTGCCAGCTCACCTACCGGAGTGGGGCGGCCAGATACGCAGTATTTT. This translates into CASSPTGVGRPDTQYF.

The chain joins TRBV2 to TRBJ2-5; 9 bases align to TRBD2. Trimming at V came to 4 bases and at J to 5 bases, leaving 8 bases not matched to a gene. This CDR3 region has 15 residues. Germline lookup yields CDR1 SNHLY and CDR2 FYNNEI. This chain's CDR3 is CASSVGAGGRETQYF. CDR3 nucleotides: TGTGCCAGCAGTGTAGGAGCGGGGGGTCGCGAGACCCAGTACTTC.

The chain combines TRBV7-9 with TRBJ2-7, with D possibly being TRBD1 (6 bases). Trimming stripped 5 bases from V and 0 bases from J, with 14 bases between. The CDR3 covers 15 residues. CDR1 is SEHNR, CDR2 FQNEAQ, per germline (reference sequence). The CDR3 protein is CASSPGTTSSYEQYF. The CDR3 DNA is TGTGCCAGCAGCCCCGGGACAACTTCCTCCTACGAGCAGTACTTC. The full variable domain, with the rest looked up from reference TRBV7-9 and TRBJ2-7, is DTGVSQNPRHKITKRGQNVTFRCDPISEHNRLYWYRQTLGQGPEFLTYFQNEAQLEKSRLLSDRFSAERPKGSFSTLEIQRTEQGDSAMYLCASSPGTTSSYEQYFGPGTRLTVT.

The chain employs TRBV25-1 and TRBJ2-1; D remains unclear. Germline CDR1 reads MGHDK; CDR2 reads SYGVNS. The CDR3 contains 11 residues. V dropped 4 bases and J dropped 7 bases, with 5 bases sitting between them. The CDR3 nucleotides read TGTGCCAGCAGTGTAATGAATGAGCAGTTCTTC. Amino acid sequence: CASSVMNEQFF.

The chain carries TRBV7-9 and TRBJ1-3; TRBD1 matches at 7 bases. The junction had 8 bases not matched to a gene; V was cut back by 2 bases and J by 4 bases. The CDR3 totals 16 residues. Germline V lookup: CDR1 SEHNR, CDR2 FQNEAQ (reference sequence). The CDR3 loop reads CASSLIGRGFGNTIYF. The CDR3 DNA reads as TGTGCCAGCAGCTTAATTGGCAGGGGGTTCGGAAACACCATATATTTT.

The rearrangement uses TRBV6-5 and TRBJ1-4; TRBD1 aligns across 7 bases. The CDR3 contains 15 residues. Unmatched junction bases numbered 9, after V lost 6 bases and J lost 5 bases. Germline CDR1 reads MNHEY; CDR2 reads SVGAGI. CDR3 region: CASRQAGGSNEKLFF. The CDR3 DNA reads as TGTGCCAGCAGGCAAGCAGGGGGTAGCAATGAAAAACTGTTTTTT.

The chain recombines TRBV28 with TRBJ2-5; 7 nucleotides align to TRBD1. J gave up 0 bases and V 10 bases, and 5 bases lay outside the gene matches. Germline V gene lookup returns CDR1 MDHEN and CDR2 SYDVKM. The CDR3 spans 13 residues. DNA of the CDR3: TGTGCCAACCAGGGACAGAACCAAGAGACCCAGTACTTC. Its translation: CANQGQNQETQYF.

This chain uses TRBV11-2 with TRBJ2-6, with 10 bases that match TRBD1. The CDR3 totals 19 residues. Germline trimming cut 0 bases from V and 4 bases from J; bases unmatched to any gene: 9. CDR1 and CDR2 (germline): SGHAT, FQNNGV. This CDR3 reads CASSLDSGQGTSGANVLTF. The CDR3 DNA is TGTGCCAGCAGCTTAGATTCGGGACAGGGGACATCAGGGGCCAACGTCCTGACTTTC.

To note about this clone: The same CDR3 arises from other DNA sequences in this sample as well. The genes are TRBV27 and TRBJ2-7; 9 bases line up with TRBD1. There are 14 residues in the CDR3. Germline V gives CDR1 MNHEY, CDR2 SMNVEV (reference sequence). After removal of 3 bases from V and 3 bases from J, the junction contained 3 bases not matched to a gene. The CDR3 sequence: CASSFAGQGYEQYF. CDR3 coding DNA: TGTGCCAGCAGTTTTGCGGGACAGGGCTACGAGCAGTACTTC.

This chain joins TRBV5-1 and TRBJ1-2; 8 positions agree with TRBD1. This CDR3 comprises 15 residues. V trimming: 3 bases; J trimming: 7 bases; junction bases outside the gene matches: 11. Germline-derived CDR1 and CDR2 are SGHRS and YFSETQ. The CDR3 loop is CASSSTPGQAGGYTF. The CDR3 nucleotides read TGCGCCAGCAGCTCCACTCCGGGACAGGCTGGTGGCTACACCTTC. Full variable domain (outside the CDR3, taken from reference TRBV5-1 and TRBJ1-2): KAGVTQTPRYLIKTRGQQVTLSCSPISGHRSVSWYQQTPGQGLQFLFEYFSETQRNKGNFPGRFSGRQFSNSRSEMNVSTLELGDSALYLCASSSTPGQAGGYTFGSGTRLTVV.

The table lists this clone with a few counts. DNA for the CDR3: TGCGCCAGCAACCGGAAAGTCAGCGACTATGGCTACACCTTC. The encoded protein is CASNRKVSDYGYTF. This chain connects TRBV4-1 to TRBJ1-2; no reliable D call. Germline CDR1 reads MGHRA; CDR2 reads YSYEKL. The V gene lost 7 bases and the J gene lost 3 bases, with 15 bases spanning the gap. The CDR3 length is 14 residues.

This chain joins TRBV9 and TRBJ2-7, with TRBD2 as a possible D gene (6 bases). Trimming left V 4 bases short and J 0 bases short, with 11 bases between. CDR1 is SGDLS and CDR2 is YYNGEE in the germline V gene. This CDR3 is built from 14 residues. CDR3 in DNA: TGTGCCAGCAGCACGCGGGACCACTCCTACGAGCAGTACTTC. This translates into CASSTRDHSYEQYF.

As for this clone: The sample carries other DNA sequences with the same CDR3. V and J are TRBV18 and TRBJ1-1; 9 bases are shared with TRBD1. The CDR3 sequence is 13 residues long. CDR1 is KGHSH, CDR2 LQKENI, per germline. The junction had 3 bases not matched to a gene; V was cut back by 3 bases and J by 7 bases. The chain's CDR3 is CASSPDRGSEAFF. The DNA of the CDR3 is TGTGCCAGCTCACCTGACAGGGGGAGTGAAGCTTTCTTT.

V and J are TRBV11-2 and TRBJ1-5; tentatively, D is TRBD1 (5 bases). The CDR3 sequence is 14 residues long. Germline V CDR1 and CDR2: SGHAT, FQNNGV. V was shortened by 5 bases and J by 3 bases, with 11 bases between the two germline ends. For the CDR3, the DNA is TGTGCCAGCAGCAAGCAGGGATACAATCAGCCCCAGCATTTT. Its translation is CASSKQGYNQPQHF.

The chain links TRBV2 to TRBJ1-1; D gene unclear. Germline V gene lookup returns CDR1 SNHLY and CDR2 FYNNEI. This CDR3 comprises 15 residues. V lost 2 bases and J 1 base, leaving 11 bases between the germline ends. The CDR3 DNA is TGTGCCAGCAGTGAAAGAATCTTAGGGAACACTGAAGCTTTCTTT. It specifies CASSERILGNTEAFF.

The chain recombines TRBV3-1 (or the pseudogene TRBV3-2) with TRBJ2-2; 11 positions agree with TRBD1. The CDR3 loop spans 17 amino acids. Germline lookup yields CDR1 LGHDT and CDR2 YNNKEL (reference sequence). J lost 5 bases, V lost 2 bases, and 7 bases had no gene match. This CDR3 reads CASSQSSGTGGTGELFF. The CDR3 DNA is TGTGCCAGCAGCCAATCTTCCGGGACAGGGGGTACCGGGGAGCTGTTTTTT.

The chain uses TRBV6-2 or TRBV6-3 and TRBJ2-2; D perhaps matches TRBD2 (6 bases). V lost 0 bases and J lost 4, with 9 bases in between. Germline V gene data show CDR1 as MNHEY and CDR2 as SVGEGT. This CDR3 comprises 15 residues. The CDR3 nucleotides are TGTGCCAGCAGTTACTCGGGACTCGCCACCGGGGAGCTGTTTTTT. Its protein product is CASSYSGLATGELFF.

This clone was seen only a few times. The genes are TRBV5-4 and TRBJ2-2, with D possibly matching TRBD2 (6 bases). The germline V gene encodes CDR1 SGHNT and CDR2 YYREEE (reference sequence). This CDR3 region has 15 residues. V was clipped by 4 bases and J by 0 bases, with 10 bases between them. The DNA for the CDR3 is TGTGCCAGCAGCCCCGGGGGAACGAACACCGGGGAGCTGTTTTTT. This codes for CASSPGGTNTGELFF. Based on the CDR3 plus reference TRBV5-4 and TRBJ2-2, the full variable domain is ETGVTQSPTHLIKTRGQQVTLRCSSQSGHNTVSWYQQALGQGPQFIFQYYREEENGRGNFPPRFSGLQFPNYSSELNVNALELDDSALYLCASSPGGTNTGELFFGEGSRLTVL.

CDR3 DNA: TGTGCCAGCAGTGAAGCAGGGACAGTATATGGCTACACCTTC. Its translation is CASSEAGTVYGYTF. V is TRBV6-1 and J is TRBJ1-2; 7 bases agree with TRBD1. Germline loops: CDR1 MNHNS, CDR2 SASEGT. V lost 0 bases to trimming and J lost 5 bases; unmatched junction nucleotides: 3. The CDR3 is 14 amino acids.

The chain joins TRBV5-1 to TRBJ2-3; no firm D call. The ends were cut back, 5 bases at V and 0 bases at J, with 7 bases in the middle. CDR3 size: 13 residues. Germline-derived CDR1 and CDR2 are SGHRS and YFSETQ. The CDR3 nucleotides read TGCGCCAGCAGTGGTACTAGCACAGATACGCAGTATTTT. Protein product: CASSGTSTDTQYF.